These 12 T cell receptor beta chains originate from one sample sequenced in a study of T cell repertoires in cytomegalovirus infection. These receptors are not linked to any known antigen. TCRdb called the reads again in MiXCR, with one record for every CDR3 protein. The sample comprises around 130,000 distinct CDR3 sequences, 20% to 30% of which are singletons, and approximately 35% rests with the top ten. What was sequenced was PBMCs, sequenced either directly or after in vitro stimulation (not recorded which). These receptor sequences come from a human donor in good health (CMV status not recorded). Some clones in this sample may be carry-over from other donors' samples.

The sample holds a few counts of this clonotype. This chain connects TRBV7-6 to TRBJ2-7, with D tentatively TRBD1 or TRBD2 (7 bases each). Deletions cut 0 bases from V and 5 bases from J, with 11 bases between. Germline V gene sequence: CDR1 SGHVS, CDR2 FNYEAQ. The length of the CDR3 is 14 residues. CDR3 DNA sequence: TGTGCCAGCAGCTTAGCGGGAGGGGGCCACGAGCAGTACTTC. This codes for CASSLAGGGHEQYF. The full variable domain, its missing parts supplied by reference TRBV7-6 and TRBJ2-7, is GAGVSQSPRYKVTKRGQDVALRCDPISGHVSLYWYRQALGQGPEFLTYFNYEAQQDKSGLPNDRFSAERPEGSISTLTIQRTEQRDSAMYRCASSLAGGGHEQYFGPGTRLTVT.

This clonotype was detected a few times. The V and J genes are TRBV7-9 and TRBJ2-3; 7 positions match TRBD2. V lost 7 bases, J lost 1 base, and 8 bases stayed unmatched. The CDR3 sequence is 15 residues long. The germline V gene encodes CDR1 SEHNR and CDR2 FQNEAQ (reference sequence). The CDR3 sequence: CASTLLAFGTDTQYF. CDR3 DNA sequence: TGTGCCAGCACCCTACTAGCGTTCGGCACAGATACGCAGTATTTT.

This clonotype was picked up a small number of times. V usage is TRBV28 and J usage is TRBJ1-6; TRBD1 aligns across 7 bases. Looked up from germline, CDR1 is MDHEN and CDR2 is SYDVKM. Unmatched junction bases numbered 7, after V lost 5 bases and J lost 9 bases. CDR3 length: 14 amino acids. The CDR3 region is CASSRLGGGSPLHF. In DNA, the CDR3 is TGTGCCAGCAGTCGATTAGGGGGCGGTTCACCCCTCCACTTT.

This clonotype was seen only a few times. J is TRBJ2-5 and V is TRBV10-3; 12 bases agree with TRBD2. The J segment lost 4 bases and the V segment lost 6 bases, leaving 6 bases of the junction unmatched. The CDR3 length is 15 residues. CDR1 is ENHRY, CDR2 SYGVKD, per germline. In DNA, the CDR3 is TGTGCCATCAGGCGACTAGCGGGAGAAGGAGAGACCCAGTACTTC. This translates into CAIRRLAGEGETQYF.

Regarding this clonotype: Being one base from a much bigger clone, this may be a read error. CDR3 nucleotides: TGTGCCAGCAGCTTATATTGGAATCAGCCCCAGCATTTT. It yields the protein CASSLYWNQPQHF. The chain uses TRBV7-2 and TRBJ1-5; unclear D gene. The CDR3 sequence is 13 residues long. In germline, CDR1 is SGHTA, CDR2 FQGNSA. Trimming removed 2 bases from V and 4 bases from J, with 6 bases in between.

The CDR3 region is CASSDPRQGRGDTDTQYF. The CDR3 DNA reads as TGTGCCAGCAGCGACCCTCGACAGGGTAGGGGAGACACAGATACGCAGTATTTT. This sequence joins TRBV7-2 and TRBJ2-3; 7 nucleotides line up with TRBD1. CDR1 and CDR2 (germline): SGHTA, FQGNSA. The CDR3 has 18 residues. V dropped 5 bases and J dropped 2; count of bases not matched to a gene: 16.

This clonotype showed up many times. The chain carries TRBV28 and TRBJ2-5; 15 bases line up with TRBD2. CDR1 is MDHEN and CDR2 is SYDVKM in the germline V gene. The V segment lost 5 bases and the J segment 1 base; nucleotides outside the gene matches: 8. The CDR3 totals 18 residues. The CDR3 DNA is TGTGCCAGCAGTCCTTGGACTAGCGGGAGGGCCGGCCAAGAGACCCAGTACTTC. It codes for CASSPWTSGRAGQETQYF.

The chain employs TRBV6-6 and TRBJ1-5; possibly TRBD1 for D (6 bases). Germline lookup yields CDR1 MNHNY and CDR2 SVGAGI (reference sequence). Between the trimmed V and J ends, which lost 5 bases and 4 bases, there was a span of 21 bases. This CDR3 comprises 17 residues. CDR3 residues: CASSNLQGSPPNQPQHF. DNA for the CDR3: TGTGCCAGCAGTAACCTACAGGGTTCTCCCCCAAATCAGCCCCAGCATTTT.

The table lists this clonotype with a few counts. The chain couples TRBV9 to TRBJ2-7; D is uncertain. CDR3 size: 15 residues. Germline CDR1 SGDLS, CDR2 YYNGEE. Trimming cost V 0 bases and J 0 bases, with 10 bases left between them. The chain's CDR3 is CASSVGQESSYEQYF. The DNA of the CDR3 is TGTGCCAGCAGCGTAGGGCAGGAGAGCTCCTACGAGCAGTACTTC.

The J gene is TRBJ2-3, the V gene TRBV2, with 7 bases fitting TRBD2. The ends lost 4 bases at V and 2 bases at J; junction bases unmatched: 6. CDR1 and CDR2 from the germline V gene are SNHLY and FYNNEI. The CDR3 extends over 15 amino acids. The CDR3 sequence: CASSGGGRSTDTQYF. In nucleotides, the CDR3 is TGTGCCAGCAGTGGGGGGGGGAGATCCACAGATACGCAGTATTTT.

This rearrangement joins TRBV28 to TRBJ2-7, with D maybe TRBD2 (5 bases). Trimming took off 6 bases at V and 0 bases at J, with 9 bases between the two ends. The germline gives CDR1 MDHEN, CDR2 SYDVKM. The CDR3 covers 13 residues. CDR3 region: CASRPGLSYEQYF. Here the CDR3 DNA reads TGTGCCAGCAGGCCAGGACTCTCCTACGAGCAGTACTTC. The whole variable domain, remainder taken from reference TRBV28 and TRBJ2-7, is DVKVTQSSRYLVKRTGEKVFLECVQDMDHENMFWYRQDPGLGLRLIYFSYDVKMKEKGDIPEGYSVSREKKERFSLILESASTNQTSMYLCASRPGLSYEQYFGPGTRLTVT.

This clonotype was found many times. J is TRBJ1-2 and V is TRBV7-2, with D hard to call. This CDR3 contains 12 residues. Trimming removed 8 bases at V and 0 bases at J, with 7 bases between. CDR1 is SGHTA, CDR2 FQGNSA, per germline. The DNA for the CDR3 is TGTGCCAGCGAGAGGGCTAACTATGGCTACACCTTC. Encoded protein: CASERANYGYTF. The full variable domain, completed using reference TRBV7-2 and TRBJ1-2, is GAGVSQSPSNKVTEKGKDVELRCDPISGHTALYWYRQSLGQGLEFLIYFQGNSAPDKSGLPSDRFSAERTGGSVSTLTIQRTQQEDSAVYLCASERANYGYTFGSGTRLTVV.